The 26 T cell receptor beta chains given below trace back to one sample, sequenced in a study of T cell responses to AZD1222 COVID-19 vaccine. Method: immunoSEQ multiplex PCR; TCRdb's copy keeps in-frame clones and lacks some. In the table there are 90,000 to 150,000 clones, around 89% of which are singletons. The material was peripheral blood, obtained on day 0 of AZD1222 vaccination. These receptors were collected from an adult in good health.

DNA of the CDR3: TGTGCCATCAGTGAGGTGATAAGTGGAAACACCATATATTTT. Protein sequence: CAISEVISGNTIYF. The J gene is TRBJ1-3, the V gene TRBV10-3; D call uncertain. There are 14 residues in the CDR3. V lost 2 bases, J lost 3 bases, and 8 bases lay in between. CDR1 and CDR2 (germline): ENHRY, SYGVKD.

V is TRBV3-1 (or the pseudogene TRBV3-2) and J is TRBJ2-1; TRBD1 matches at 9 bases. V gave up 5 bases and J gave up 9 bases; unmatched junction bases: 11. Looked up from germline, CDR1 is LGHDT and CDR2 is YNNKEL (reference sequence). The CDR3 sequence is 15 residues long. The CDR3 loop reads CASSKGTGYAGEQFF. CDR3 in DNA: TGTGCCAGCAGCAAAGGGACAGGGTATGCGGGTGAGCAGTTCTTC.

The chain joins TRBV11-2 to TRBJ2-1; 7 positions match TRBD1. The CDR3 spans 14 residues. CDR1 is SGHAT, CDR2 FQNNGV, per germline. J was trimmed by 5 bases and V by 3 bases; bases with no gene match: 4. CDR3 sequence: CASSLTGSNNEQFF. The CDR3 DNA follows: TGTGCCAGCAGCTTGACAGGGAGCAACAATGAGCAGTTCTTC.

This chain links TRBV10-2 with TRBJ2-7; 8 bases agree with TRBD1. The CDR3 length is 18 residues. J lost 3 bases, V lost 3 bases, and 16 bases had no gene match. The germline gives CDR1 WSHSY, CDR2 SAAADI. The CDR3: CASSDLLGQGRRGYEQYF. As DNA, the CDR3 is TGCGCCAGCAGTGACCTTCTAGGACAGGGAAGGCGGGGCTACGAGCAGTACTTC.

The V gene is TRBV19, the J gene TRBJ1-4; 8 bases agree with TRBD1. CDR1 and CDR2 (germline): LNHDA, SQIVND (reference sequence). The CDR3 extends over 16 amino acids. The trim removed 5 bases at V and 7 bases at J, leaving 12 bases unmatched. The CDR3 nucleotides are TGTGCCAGTAGTCTCGCGGCCGGGACAGGTGGTGAAAAACTGTTTTTT. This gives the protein CASSLAAGTGGEKLFF.

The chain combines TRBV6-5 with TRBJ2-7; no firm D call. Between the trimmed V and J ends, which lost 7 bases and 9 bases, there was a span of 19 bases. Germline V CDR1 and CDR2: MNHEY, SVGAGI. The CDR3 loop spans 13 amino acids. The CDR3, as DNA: TGTGCCAGCACCGCCAGACGAAGTTTCGGGCAGTACTTC. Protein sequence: CASTARRSFGQYF.

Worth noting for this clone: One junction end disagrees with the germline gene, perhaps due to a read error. As DNA, the CDR3 is TGTGCCCGCAGCCCCCGGTATCGGGGGGGGGCGGCGACCGGGGAGCTGTTTTTT. Translated: CARSPRYRGGAATGELFF. The V gene is TRBV7-2, the J gene TRBJ2-2; the match to TRBD2 covers 8 bases. This CDR3 has 18 amino acids. Germline-derived CDR1 and CDR2 are SGHTA and FQGNSA.

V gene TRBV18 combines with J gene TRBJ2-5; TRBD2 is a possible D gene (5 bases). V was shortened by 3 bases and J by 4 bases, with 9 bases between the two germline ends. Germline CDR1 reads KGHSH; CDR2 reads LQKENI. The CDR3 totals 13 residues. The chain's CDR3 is CASSPGARETQYF. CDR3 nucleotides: TGTGCCAGCTCACCGGGAGCGAGAGAGACCCAGTACTTC.

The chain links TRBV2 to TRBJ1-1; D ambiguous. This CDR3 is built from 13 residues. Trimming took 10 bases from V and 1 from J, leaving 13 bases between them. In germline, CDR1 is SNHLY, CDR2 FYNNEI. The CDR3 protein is CATAERPNTEAFF. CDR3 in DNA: TGTGCCACCGCAGAGCGACCGAACACTGAAGCTTTCTTT.

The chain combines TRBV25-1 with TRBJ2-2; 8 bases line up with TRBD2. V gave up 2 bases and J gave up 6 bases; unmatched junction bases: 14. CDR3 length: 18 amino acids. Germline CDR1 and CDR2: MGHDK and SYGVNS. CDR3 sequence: CASSERGGTTFSPGELFF. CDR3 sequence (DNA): TGTGCCAGCAGTGAACGGGGGGGAACAACATTCTCCCCCGGGGAGCTGTTTTTT.

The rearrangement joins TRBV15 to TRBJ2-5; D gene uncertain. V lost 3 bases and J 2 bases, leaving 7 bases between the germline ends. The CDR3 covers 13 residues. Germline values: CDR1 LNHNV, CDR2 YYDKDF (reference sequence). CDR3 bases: TGTGCCACCAGCAGGACGGTTCAAGAGACCCAGTACTTC. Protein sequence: CATSRTVQETQYF.

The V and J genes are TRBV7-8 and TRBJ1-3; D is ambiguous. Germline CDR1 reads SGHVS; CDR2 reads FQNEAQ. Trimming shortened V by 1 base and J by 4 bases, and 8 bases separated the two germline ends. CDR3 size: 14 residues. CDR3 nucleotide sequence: TGTGCCAGCAGCTTAGTCGGCGGAGGAAACACCATATATTTT. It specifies CASSLVGGGNTIYF.

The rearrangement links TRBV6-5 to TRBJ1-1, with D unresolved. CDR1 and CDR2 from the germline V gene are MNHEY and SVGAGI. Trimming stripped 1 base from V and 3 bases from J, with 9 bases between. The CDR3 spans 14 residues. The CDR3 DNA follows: TGTGCCAGCAGTTACTTGGGAGAATACACTGAAGCTTTCTTT. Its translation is CASSYLGEYTEAFF.

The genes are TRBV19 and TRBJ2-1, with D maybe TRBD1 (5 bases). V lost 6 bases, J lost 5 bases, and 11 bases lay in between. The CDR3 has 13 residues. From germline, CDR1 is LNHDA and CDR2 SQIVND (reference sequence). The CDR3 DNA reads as TGTGCCAGTAGCCGCGCAGGGAACAATGAGCAGTTCTTC. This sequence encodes CASSRAGNNEQFF.

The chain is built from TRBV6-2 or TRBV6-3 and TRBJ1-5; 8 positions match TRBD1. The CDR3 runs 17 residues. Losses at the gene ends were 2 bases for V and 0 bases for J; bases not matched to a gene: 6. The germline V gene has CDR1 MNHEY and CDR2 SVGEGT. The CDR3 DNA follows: TGTGCCAGCAGTTACAAGACAGGGGAGAGTAGCAATCAGCCCCAGCATTTT. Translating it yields CASSYKTGESSNQPQHF.

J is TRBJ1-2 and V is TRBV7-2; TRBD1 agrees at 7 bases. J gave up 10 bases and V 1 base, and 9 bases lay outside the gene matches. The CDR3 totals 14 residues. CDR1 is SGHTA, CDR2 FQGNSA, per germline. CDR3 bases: TGTGCCAGCAGCTTAGACAGGGGAAGCACAGTCTACACCTTC. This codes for CASSLDRGSTVYTF.

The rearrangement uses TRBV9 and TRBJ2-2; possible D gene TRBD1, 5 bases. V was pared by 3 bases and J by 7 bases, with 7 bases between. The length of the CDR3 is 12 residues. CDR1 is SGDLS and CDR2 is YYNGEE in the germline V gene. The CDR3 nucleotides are TGTGCCAGCAGCGCCCAGGGCGGGGAGCTGTTTTTT. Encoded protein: CASSAQGGELFF.

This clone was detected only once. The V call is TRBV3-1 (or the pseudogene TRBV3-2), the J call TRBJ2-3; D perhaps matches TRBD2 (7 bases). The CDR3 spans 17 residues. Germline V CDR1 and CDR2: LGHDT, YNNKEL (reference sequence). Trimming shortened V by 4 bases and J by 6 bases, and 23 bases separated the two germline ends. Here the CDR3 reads CASSRLPVGGAWDTQYF. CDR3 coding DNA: TGTGCCAGCAGCCGCCTTCCTGTAGGGGGGGCCTGGGATACGCAGTATTTT.

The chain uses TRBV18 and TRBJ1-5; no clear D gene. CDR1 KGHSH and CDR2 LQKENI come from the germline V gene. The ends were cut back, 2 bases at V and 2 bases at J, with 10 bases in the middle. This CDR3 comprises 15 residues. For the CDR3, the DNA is TGTGCCAGCTCACCAACCGCCTTTGGCAATCAGCCCCAGCATTTT. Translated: CASSPTAFGNQPQHF.

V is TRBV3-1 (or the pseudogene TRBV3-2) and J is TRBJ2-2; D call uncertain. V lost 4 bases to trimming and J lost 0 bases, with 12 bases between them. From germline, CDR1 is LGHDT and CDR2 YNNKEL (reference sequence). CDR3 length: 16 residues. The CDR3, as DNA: TGTGCCAGCAGCCCGGTAAACACAGCGAACACCGGGGAGCTGTTTTTT. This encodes CASSPVNTANTGELFF.

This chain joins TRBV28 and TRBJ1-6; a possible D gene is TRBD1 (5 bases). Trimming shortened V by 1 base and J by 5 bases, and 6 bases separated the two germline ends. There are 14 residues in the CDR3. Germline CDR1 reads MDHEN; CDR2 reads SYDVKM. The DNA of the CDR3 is TGTGCCAGCAGTTTATCGGGGGATAATTCACCCCTCCACTTT. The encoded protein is CASSLSGDNSPLHF.

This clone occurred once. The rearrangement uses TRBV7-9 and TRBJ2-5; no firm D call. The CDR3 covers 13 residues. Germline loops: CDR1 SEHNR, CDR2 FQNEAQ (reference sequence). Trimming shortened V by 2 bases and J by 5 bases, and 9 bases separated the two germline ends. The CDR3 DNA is TGTGCCAGCAGCTTACCAGACCGGGAGACCCAGTACTTC. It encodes CASSLPDRETQYF.

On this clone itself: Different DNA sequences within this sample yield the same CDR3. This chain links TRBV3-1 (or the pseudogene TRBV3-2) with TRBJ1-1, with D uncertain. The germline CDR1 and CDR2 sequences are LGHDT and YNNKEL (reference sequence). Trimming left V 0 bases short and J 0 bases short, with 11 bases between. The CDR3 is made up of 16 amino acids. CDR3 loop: CASSQDRGTMNTEAFF. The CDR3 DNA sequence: TGTGCCAGCAGCCAAGATCGCGGAACCATGAACACTGAAGCTTTCTTT.

The CDR3 bases are TGTGCCAGCAGCGTGGGGGGGTCAGGTGGAAACACCATATATTTT. This translates into CASSVGGSGGNTIYF. The chain joins TRBV9 to TRBJ1-3, with D tentatively TRBD1 (5 bases). Trimming cost V 2 bases and J 3 bases, with 12 bases left between them. CDR1 SGDLS and CDR2 YYNGEE come from the germline V gene. The length of the CDR3 is 15 residues.

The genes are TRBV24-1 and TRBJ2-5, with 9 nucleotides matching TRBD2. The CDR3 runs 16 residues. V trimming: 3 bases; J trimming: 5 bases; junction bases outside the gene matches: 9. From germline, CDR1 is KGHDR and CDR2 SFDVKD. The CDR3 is CATSDPKAGGYETQYF. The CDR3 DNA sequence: TGTGCCACCAGTGATCCAAAAGCGGGGGGCTACGAGACCCAGTACTTC.

Here the CDR3 reads CASSLGPGENIQYF. Written as DNA, the CDR3 is TGTGCCAGCAGTTTGGGTCCGGGGGAAAACATTCAGTACTTC. The chain recombines TRBV27 with TRBJ2-4, with a weak D call TRBD2 (6 bases). In germline, CDR1 is MNHEY, CDR2 SMNVEV (reference sequence). The CDR3 has 14 residues. V was cut by 3 bases and J by 5 bases, with 11 bases left in between.